This is a list of T cell receptor beta chains from one sample in a study of shared clonotypes between healthy human individuals. Sequenced by immunoSEQ multiplex PCR; TCRdb stores in-frame clones only, minus some. The repertoire consists of around 2,100,000 clones, with 85% to 95% occurring once and the leading ten covering more than 0.9%. What was sequenced was naive CD8+ T cells sorted from blood. The receptors were gathered from a man younger than 35 in good health. The CDR3 runs from the conserved cysteine through the conserved F or W. The D gene is left open where the match is weak. Size is omitted from some rows. Given values are once, few, many or a class for expanded clones.

NA	TRBV7-9	NA	TRBJ2-7	CASSYVPYEQYF	TGTGCCAGCAGCTACGTCCCCTACGAGCAGTACTTC
NA	TRBV9	NA	TRBJ2-3	CASSVLGAGGTDTQYF	TGTGCCAGCAGCGTTCTAGGGGCTGGAGGCACAGATACGCAGTATTTT
NA	TRBV27	NA	TRBJ1-6	CASSLGTSYNSPLHF	TGTGCCAGCAGTTTAGGGACCAGCTATAATTCACCCCTCCACTTT
NA	TRBV19	NA	TRBJ2-7	CASSTDKGDLTRAYEQYF	TGTGCCAGTAGTACTGATAAAGGGGATCTCACGAGGGCCTACGAGCAGTACTTC
NA	TRBV5-6	TRBD1	TRBJ2-7	CASSSNTLGTVYEQYF	TGTGCCAGCAGCTCTAACACCTTAGGGACAGTCTACGAGCAGTACTTC
NA	TRBV5-1	NA	TRBJ2-3	CASSFSGAGTDTQYF	TGCGCCAGCAGCTTCTCGGGGGCCGGCACAGATACGCAGTATTTT
NA	TRBV7-9	TRBD1	TRBJ2-2	CASSDGQGAGGELFF	TGTGCCAGCAGCGATGGACAGGGGGCCGGCGGGGAGCTGTTTTTT
once	TRBV30	TRBD2	TRBJ2-1	CAWTQWGGNEQFF	TGTGCCTGGACCCAGTGGGGGGGTAATGAGCAGTTCTTC
NA	TRBV4-1	TRBD2	TRBJ2-2	CASSQTSGLTGELFF	TGCGCCAGCAGCCAGACTAGCGGCTTGACCGGGGAGCTGTTTTTT
NA	TRBV5-6	NA	TRBJ2-7	CASSQSPDRQYF	TGTGCCAGCAGTCAATCCCCGGACCGGCAGTACTTC
NA	TRBV2	TRBD2	TRBJ2-1	CASSRSGSYNEQFF	TGTGCCAGCAGTCGTAGCGGGTCGTACAATGAGCAGTTCTTC
once	TRBV9	NA	TRBJ1-2	CASSVEDGPNYGYTF	TGTGCCAGCAGCGTAGAGGACGGTCCTAACTATGGCTACACCTTC
once	TRBV7-9	NA	TRBJ2-7	CASSRPGHEYEQYF	TGTGCCAGCAGCCGGCCGGGACACGAATACGAGCAGTACTTC
NA	TRBV7-7	NA	TRBJ2-1	CASSPYPGGNSYNEQFF	TGTGCTAGCAGCCCATATCCCGGCGGGAACTCCTACAATGAGCAGTTCTTC
NA	TRBV4-3	NA	TRBJ1-1	CASSQGGTLNTEAFF	TGCGCCAGCAGCCAAGGGGGGACATTGAACACTGAAGCTTTCTTT
NA	TRBV6-5	NA	TRBJ1-2	CASSYSNRNYGYTF	TGTGCCAGCAGTTACTCGAACAGGAACTATGGCTACACCTTC
NA	TRBV6-5	TRBD1	TRBJ1-1	CASSLGTGSIPEAFF	TGTGCCAGCAGTCTGGGGACAGGGTCGATACCTGAAGCTTTCTTT
once	TRBV5-8	NA	TRBJ1-2	CASSGYREKDYGYTF	TGTGCCAGCAGCGGATACAGGGAGAAGGACTATGGCTACACCTTC
NA	TRBV10-1	NA	TRBJ2-4	CASSESRHRPGYLAKNIQYF	TGCGCCAGCAGTGAGTCTCGACACAGACCTGGATATCTAGCCAAAAACATTCAGTACTTC
NA	TRBV30	NA	TRBJ1-1	CALLGLGTEAFF	TGTGCCTTATTAGGCCTGGGGACTGAAGCTTTCTTT
NA	TRBV7-2	NA	TRBJ2-3	CASSLDLGNTQYF	TGTGCCAGCAGCTTAGATCTCGGCAATACGCAGTATTTT
NA	TRBV28	TRBD2	TRBJ2-3	CASSFSSGYTDTQYF	TGTGCCAGCAGTTTTTCTAGCGGGTACACAGATACGCAGTATTTT
NA	TRBV7-6	NA	TRBJ1-5	CASSRRDYSNQPQHF	TGTGCCAGCAGTCGTAGAGATTATAGCAATCAGCCCCAGCATTTT
NA	TRBV19	TRBD1	TRBJ2-7	CASSLGTALYEQYF	TGTGCCAGTAGTCTCGGGACAGCGCTCTACGAGCAGTACTTC
NA	TRBV9	TRBD2	TRBJ2-2	CASSVASSGRDYTGELFF	TGTGCCAGCAGCGTAGCCAGTAGCGGGAGGGATTACACCGGGGAGCTGTTTTTT
NA	TRBV28	TRBD1	TRBJ1-1	CASSPGTGYTEAFF	TGTGCCAGCAGTCCCGGGACAGGGTACACTGAAGCTTTCTTT
NA	TRBV27	TRBD2	TRBJ2-3	CASSLFGLAGHETDTQYF	TGTGCCAGCAGTTTATTTGGACTAGCGGGACATGAGACAGATACGCAGTATTTT
once	TRBV6-1	TRBD1	TRBJ2-7	CASSVRGYEQYF	TGTGCCAGCAGTGTCAGGGGGTACGAGCAGTACTTC
NA	TRBV27	TRBD1	TRBJ2-7	CASGTGLYEQYF	TGTGCCAGCGGGACAGGGCTCTACGAGCAGTACTTC
NA	TRBV5-6	NA	TRBJ2-4	CASSLDNLAKNIQYF	TGTGCCAGCAGCTTGGACAACTTAGCCAAAAACATTCAGTACTTC
once	TRBV30	TRBD1	TRBJ2-2	CAWDRVNTGELFF	TGTGCCTGGGACAGGGTGAACACCGGGGAGCTGTTTTTT
NA	TRBV27	NA	TRBJ1-5	CASSLSVHKPQHF	TGTGCCAGCAGTTTATCGGTGCATAAGCCCCAGCATTTT
NA	TRBV28	TRBD1	TRBJ2-7	CASSQTRDSYEQYF	TGTGCCAGCAGCCAAACTAGGGACAGCTACGAGCAGTACTTC
NA	TRBV19	NA	TRBJ1-1	CASSIDEETNTEAFF	TGTGCCAGTAGTATAGATGAGGAAACGAACACTGAAGCTTTCTTT
NA	TRBV7-2	NA	TRBJ2-1	CASSTTSYNEQFF	TGTGCCAGCAGCACTACATCCTACAATGAGCAGTTCTTC
NA	TRBV14	TRBD2	TRBJ2-7	CASSQGTSGPLLAYEQYF	TGTGCCAGCAGCCAAGGGACTAGCGGACCTCTCTTGGCCTACGAGCAGTACTTC
NA	TRBV6-5	NA	TRBJ2-7	CASSSFTYEQYF	TGTGCCAGCAGTTCCTTCACCTACGAGCAGTACTTC
once	TRBV7-8	NA	TRBJ2-3	CASSFTQLPTDTQYF	TGTGCCAGCAGCTTCACACAGCTTCCCACAGATACGCAGTATTTT
NA	TRBV7-6	NA	TRBJ2-5	CASSLGWVTQETQYF	TGTGCCAGCAGCTTGGGGTGGGTGACCCAAGAGACCCAGTACTTC
NA	TRBV6-6	NA	TRBJ2-2	CASSPGTGELFF	TGTGCCAGCAGTCCCGGGACCGGGGAGCTGTTTTTT
NA	TRBV6-1	TRBD1	TRBJ2-3	CASSGRTGFTDTQYF	TGTGCCAGCAGTGGACGGACAGGGTTCACAGATACGCAGTATTTT
NA	TRBV13	TRBD1	TRBJ2-7	CASSWTGGRNEQYF	TGTGCCAGCAGCTGGACAGGGGGCCGGAACGAGCAGTACTTC
NA	TRBV30	TRBD1	TRBJ2-7	CAWSSGTAYEQYF	TGTGCCTGGAGCTCCGGGACAGCCTACGAGCAGTACTTC